Following are 18 T cell receptor beta chains from one sample sequenced in a study of CD8 T cells in Susac syndrome. Reverse transcription used about 0.45 to 1 ug RNA and random hexamers. One entry per CDR3 protein results from TCRdb running MiXCR on the immunoSEQ multiplex PCR reads. The profile shows some 130,000 distinct CDR3 sequences, 90% to 95% of them singletons. Sequencing was done on a sample of CD4+ T cells from PBMCs. These TCRs come from a human donor in good health.

The chain combines TRBV18 with TRBJ2-3, with 8 bases lining up with TRBD1. The CDR3 totals 15 residues. CDR1 and CDR2 (germline): KGHSH, LQKENI. V was pared by 3 bases and J by 3 bases, with 5 bases of the junction left unmatched. In DNA, the CDR3 is TGTGCCAGCTCACCGGACAGGGTGACTACAGATACGCAGTATTTT. Protein: CASSPDRVTTDTQYF. Full variable domain (rest looked up from reference TRBV18 and TRBJ2-3): NAGVMQNPRHLVRRRGQEARLRCSPMKGHSHVYWYRQLPEEGLKFMVYLQKENIIDESGMPKERFSAEFPKEGPSILRIQQVVRGDSAAYFCASSPDRVTTDTQYFGPGTRLTVL.

This rearrangement joins TRBV27 to TRBJ2-1, with D hard to call. There are 15 residues in the CDR3. CDR1 and CDR2 (germline): MNHEY, SMNVEV (reference sequence). V lost 5 bases and J 2 bases, leaving 13 bases between the germline ends. The CDR3 is CASSPRGLPYNEQFF. The CDR3 DNA follows: TGTGCCAGCAGTCCCCGAGGCTTGCCCTACAATGAGCAGTTCTTC.

The V call is TRBV28, the J call TRBJ2-1; 12 positions agree with TRBD2. Per germline, CDR1 MDHEN and CDR2 SYDVKM. V was pared by 7 bases and J by 7 bases, with 14 bases of the junction left unmatched. CDR3 size: 17 residues. The CDR3 is CASKNAGLAGVRNEQFF. CDR3 DNA: TGTGCCAGCAAAAACGCGGGACTAGCGGGTGTTAGGAATGAGCAGTTCTTC.

The chain couples TRBV12-3 or TRBV12-4 to TRBJ1-1; the D is unclear. The ends were cut back, 1 base at V and 0 bases at J, with 6 bases in the middle. This CDR3 comprises 14 residues. CDR3 sequence (DNA): TGTGCCAGCAGTTTAGTAGAGGTGAACACTGAAGCTTTCTTT. Residues: CASSLVEVNTEAFF.

The rearrangement links TRBV28 to TRBJ1-1; no firm D call. The ends were cut back, 5 bases at V and 1 base at J, with 14 bases in the middle. Germline lookup yields CDR1 MDHEN and CDR2 SYDVKM. The CDR3 runs to 15 residues. CDR3 DNA: TGTGCCAGCAGTCCCCCATCCTCTAGGAACACTGAAGCTTTCTTT. It codes for CASSPPSSRNTEAFF.

The chain uses TRBV4-2 and TRBJ2-3; D unclear. V was cut by 1 base and J by 0 bases, with 8 bases left in between. Germline CDR1 is LGHNA and CDR2 is YNFKEQ. The CDR3 is made up of 15 amino acids. CDR3 loop: CASSQAEQSTDTQYF. CDR3 nucleotides: TGTGCCAGCAGCCAAGCAGAGCAAAGCACAGATACGCAGTATTTT.

This chain connects TRBV15 to TRBJ1-1; TRBD1 aligns across 7 bases. CDR1 and CDR2 (germline): LNHNV, YYDKDF (reference sequence). The CDR3 has 12 residues. J was trimmed by 6 bases and V by 7 bases; bases with no gene match: 5. CDR3 sequence: CATTSQGAEAFF. The CDR3 coding sequence is TGTGCCACCACCAGCCAGGGGGCTGAAGCTTTCTTT.

The sample holds one count of this clonotype. The rearrangement uses TRBV10-3 and TRBJ1-2, with 7 bases matching TRBD1. CDR3 length: 16 residues. CDR1 is ENHRY and CDR2 is SYGVKD in the germline V gene. The V and J ends lost 10 bases and 5 bases, in that order; junction bases with no gene match: 19. CDR3 residues: CATTPRQGMSWYGYTF. CDR3 DNA: TGTGCCACCACCCCTCGACAGGGAATGAGCTGGTATGGCTACACCTTC.

The chain joins TRBV3-1 to TRBJ2-7; 10 positions match TRBD2. The germline CDR1 and CDR2 sequences are LGHDT and YNNKEL (reference sequence). Trimming cost V 7 bases and J 7 bases; bases outside gene matches: 13. This CDR3 has 15 amino acids. CDR3 sequence reads: CASTRSSGSFREQYF. CDR3 nucleotides: TGTGCCAGCACCAGATCTAGCGGGAGCTTTCGGGAGCAGTACTTC.

The chain joins TRBV18 to TRBJ1-5; maybe TRBD1 (5 bases). The ends were cut back, 5 bases at V and 4 bases at J, with 15 bases in the middle. The CDR3 has 15 amino acids. Germline V gene data show CDR1 as KGHSH and CDR2 as LQKENI. CDR3 sequence reads: CASSAGRVGNQPQHF. For the CDR3, the DNA is TGTGCCAGCTCAGCAGGCAGGGTTGGGAATCAGCCCCAGCATTTT.

The chain joins TRBV7-2 to TRBJ1-5; D is uncertain. The CDR3 covers 17 residues. Germline V gives CDR1 SGHTA, CDR2 FQGNSA. Trimming took 4 bases from V and 0 from J, leaving 16 bases between them. CDR3: CASSSRGGQHSNQPQHF. CDR3 nucleotide sequence: TGTGCCAGCAGCTCCCGAGGCGGGCAGCATAGCAATCAGCCCCAGCATTTT.

This sequence joins TRBV18 and TRBJ2-2; TRBD1 might be the D (5 bases). The V gene's germline CDR1 is KGHSH and CDR2 LQKENI. The CDR3 has 15 amino acids. V lost 3 bases, J lost 0 bases, and 8 bases lay in between. CDR3 amino acids: CASSPQGANTGELFF. The CDR3 coding sequence is TGTGCCAGCTCACCCCAGGGCGCGAACACCGGGGAGCTGTTTTTT.

The chain links TRBV28 to TRBJ2-1; 7 bases are shared with TRBD2. Trimming cost V 7 bases and J 5 bases; bases outside gene matches: 14. The CDR3 runs 16 residues. Looked up from germline, CDR1 is MDHEN and CDR2 is SYDVKM. CDR3 residues: CASIPLVGGRHNEQFF. The CDR3 bases are TGTGCCAGCATACCCCTTGTCGGCGGGAGACACAATGAGCAGTTCTTC.

The CDR3 loop reads CSGGTALGNEQFF. For the CDR3, the DNA is TGCAGCGGGGGTACAGCCCTCGGCAATGAGCAGTTCTTC. The chain is built from TRBV29-1 and TRBJ2-1; D gene uncertain. Germline V gene lookup returns CDR1 SQVTM and CDR2 ANQGSEA. CDR3 length: 13 residues. V gave up 7 bases and J gave up 6 bases, with 16 bases separating them.

The genes are TRBV24-1 and TRBJ2-7, with D perhaps given as TRBD1 or TRBD2 (5 bases each). The V end lost 6 bases, the J end lost 5 bases, and 16 bases lay between the germline ends. The CDR3 totals 14 residues. The germline CDR1 and CDR2 sequences are KGHDR and SFDVKD. The CDR3 loop is CATSSPGTGNEQYF. The CDR3 coding sequence is TGTGCCACCAGTTCCCCCGGGACGGGTAACGAGCAGTACTTC.

The chain is built from TRBV27 and TRBJ1-5; 7 nucleotides line up with TRBD1. The CDR3 runs 13 residues. Germline values: CDR1 MNHEY, CDR2 SMNVEV (reference sequence). The trim removed 8 bases at V and 3 bases at J, leaving 4 bases unmatched. The CDR3: CASRDSLNQPQHF. CDR3 nucleotide sequence: TGTGCCAGCCGGGACAGCCTCAATCAGCCCCAGCATTTT.

The CDR3 DNA reads TGTGCCAGCAGCTTAGTACAGTCCTACGAGCAGTACTTC. It encodes CASSLVQSYEQYF. The chain couples TRBV7-2 to TRBJ2-7; the D is unclear. The CDR3 has 13 residues. Germline V gene sequence: CDR1 SGHTA, CDR2 FQGNSA. The V and J ends lost 1 base and 1 base respectively, with 5 bases between them.

The table lists this clonotype with a count of one. The CDR3 spells CASSKTPVSYNEQFF. The CDR3 DNA reads TGCGCCAGCAGCAAGACTCCGGTCTCCTACAATGAGCAGTTCTTC. The rearrangement uses TRBV5-1 and TRBJ2-1; the D is unclear. This CDR3 spans 15 amino acids. In germline, CDR1 is SGHRS, CDR2 YFSETQ. The V and J ends lost 4 bases and 0 bases respectively, with 11 bases between them.